This TCR beta chain was captured in a study of monozygotic twins with inflammatory bowel disease. The CDR3 is 16 residues long. Germline V gene data show CDR1 as SGHRS and CDR2 as YFSETQ. TCRdb reprocessed the 5' RACE reads, keeping one entry per CDR3 protein, no DNA. In total, the table holds fewer than 550,000 distinct CDR3 sequences. The chain uses TRBV5-1 and TRBJ1-1. This TCR derives from a human donor with ulcerative colitis or Crohn's disease, or a healthy co-twin of an affected twin (not recorded which). The specimen sequenced was blood. CDR3 in amino acids: CASSWGQTTPNTEAFF.